This entry lists 5 T cell receptor beta chains sequenced from one sample in a study of blood T cell repertoires in COVID-19. Some clones are missing from TCRdb's copy, which holds only in-frame ones; the method was immunoSEQ multiplex PCR. The table includes about 64,000 clones, just over 85% detected once. The sequenced sample was peripheral blood. The receptors derive from a woman in her sixties or seventies with COVID-19, enrolled during active disease.

The chain carries TRBV4-3 and TRBJ1-6; D gene ambiguous. V was shortened by 0 bases and J by 8 bases, with 11 bases between the two germline ends. This CDR3 has 15 amino acids. CDR1 and CDR2 from the germline V gene are LGHNA and YSLEER. Here the CDR3 reads CASSQERALDSPLHF. Here the CDR3 DNA reads TGCGCCAGCAGCCAAGAGCGGGCCTTAGATTCACCCCTCCACTTT.

The chain recombines TRBV2 with TRBJ2-5; tentatively, D is TRBD2 (5 bases). Germline CDR1 is SNHLY and CDR2 is FYNNEI. Trimming removed 4 bases at V and 9 bases at J, with 15 bases between. This CDR3 is 13 amino acids long. CDR3 amino acids: CASSGSDLGSQYF. The CDR3 DNA follows: TGTGCCAGCAGTGGTAGCGACTTGGGGTCCCAGTACTTC.

The gene calls are TRBV21-1 and TRBJ1-5. TRBV21-1 is a pseudogene. This CDR3 comprises 11 residues. The CDR3 DNA follows: TGTGCCAGCAGAGGAGGTCAGCCCCAGCATTTT. Translation gives CASRGGQPQHF.

The chain employs TRBV19 and TRBJ2-5; tentative D call: TRBD1 (5 bases). CDR3 length: 15 amino acids. V lost 3 bases and J 2 bases, leaving 13 bases between the germline ends. The germline V gene encodes CDR1 LNHDA and CDR2 SQIVND (reference sequence). The CDR3 bases are TGTGCCAGTAGTATGCAGAGACAGCCGCAAGAGACCCAGTACTTC. It yields the protein CASSMQRQPQETQYF.

The CDR3 is CASSVGSTGTDTQYF. The CDR3 DNA reads TGTGCCAGCAGCGTAGGGAGCACTGGCACAGATACGCAGTATTTT. The chain combines TRBV9 with TRBJ2-3; no definite D call. There are 15 residues in the CDR3. V gave up 0 bases and J gave up 1 base, with 9 bases separating them. CDR1 and CDR2 (germline): SGDLS, YYNGEE.